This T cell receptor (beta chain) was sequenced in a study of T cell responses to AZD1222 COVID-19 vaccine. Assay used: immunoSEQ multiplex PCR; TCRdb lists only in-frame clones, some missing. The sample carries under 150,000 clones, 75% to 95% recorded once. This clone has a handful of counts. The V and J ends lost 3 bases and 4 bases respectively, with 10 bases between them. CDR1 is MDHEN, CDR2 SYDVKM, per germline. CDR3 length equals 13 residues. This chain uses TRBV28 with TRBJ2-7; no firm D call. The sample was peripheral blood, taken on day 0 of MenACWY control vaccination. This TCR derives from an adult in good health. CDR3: CASSFSDRYEQYF. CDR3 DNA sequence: TGTGCCAGCAGTTTCTCGGATCGGTACGAGCAGTACTTC.